Following are 16 T cell receptor beta chains from one sample sequenced in a study of shared clonotypes between healthy human individuals. Generated by immunoSEQ multiplex PCR, the TCRdb table keeps only in-frame clones and is missing some. The repertoire includes about 640,000 clones, about two thirds of them detected once, and around 2% sits in the top ten. The specimen sequenced was memory CD4+ T cells sorted from blood. Subset in this sample: CD45RA-negative fraction. The receptors were gathered from a woman aged 25 to 39 in good health.

The chain combines TRBV15 with TRBJ1-5; TRBD1 matches at 7 bases. V lost 3 bases to trimming and J lost 2 bases; unmatched junction nucleotides: 4. The germline CDR1 and CDR2 sequences are LNHNV and YYDKDF (reference sequence). The CDR3 has 15 amino acids. CDR3 loop: CATSRPGGGNQPQHF. CDR3 DNA sequence: TGTGCCACCAGCAGGCCAGGGGGTGGCAATCAGCCCCAGCATTTT.

The sample holds many counts of this clone. The chain has TRBV29-1 and TRBJ2-4; possible D gene TRBD1, 5 bases. Between the trimmed V and J ends, which lost 1 base and 5 bases, there was a span of 9 bases. Germline V gives CDR1 SQVTM, CDR2 ANQGSEA. CDR3 length equals 13 residues. The CDR3, as DNA: TGCAGCGTTGAAGGGGGCACCCAAAACATTCAGTACTTC. Translation gives CSVEGGTQNIQYF.

This clone turned up a few times. The chain couples TRBV5-1 to TRBJ2-5, with D perhaps matching TRBD1 (7 bases). The CDR3 runs 15 residues. Per germline, CDR1 SGHRS and CDR2 YFSETQ. Trimming removed 4 bases at V and 5 bases at J, with 18 bases between. DNA of the CDR3: TGCGCCAGCAGCGACCCCGCGGGACAGAGCGAGACCCAGTACTTC. It is translated as CASSDPAGQSETQYF.

The V gene is TRBV7-9, the J gene TRBJ2-7; D is undetermined. Germline CDR1 and CDR2: SEHNR and FQNEAQ (reference sequence). This CDR3 has 15 amino acids. V shed 1 base and J shed 0 bases, with 10 bases lying between them. The CDR3 DNA reads as TGTGCCAGCAGCTTAGTGGGCCGAGACTCCTACGAGCAGTACTTC. Amino acids: CASSLVGRDSYEQYF.

V and J are TRBV5-1 and TRBJ1-2, with a weak D call TRBD1 (5 bases). The CDR3 is 14 amino acids. Germline values: CDR1 SGHRS, CDR2 YFSETQ. V was trimmed by 4 bases and J by 4 bases, leaving 14 bases between them. CDR3 DNA: TGCGCCAGCAGCCCTTCGGGGGAGGTCTATGGCTACACCTTC. This codes for CASSPSGEVYGYTF.

This clone occurred once. The CDR3 here is CASSPPNGGGMNNQPQHF. DNA of the CDR3: TGTGCCAGCTCACCCCCGAATGGGGGTGGGATGAACAATCAGCCCCAGCATTTT. V usage is TRBV18 and J usage is TRBJ1-5, with D possibly TRBD1 on 5 matching bases. CDR1 is KGHSH, CDR2 LQKENI, per germline. Deletions cut 3 bases from V and 3 bases from J, with 21 bases between. CDR3 size: 18 residues.

The CDR3 DNA sequence: TGTGCCAGTATACGACTAGCGACCCATGAGCAGTTCTTC. Translating gives CASIRLATHEQFF. The chain has TRBV2 and TRBJ2-1; 8 nucleotides line up with TRBD2. V lost 9 bases to trimming and J lost 8 bases; unmatched junction nucleotides: 9. CDR3 size: 13 residues. Germline V gene sequence: CDR1 SNHLY, CDR2 FYNNEI.

This clone has just one count. V and J are TRBV2 and TRBJ1-5; maybe TRBD1 (5 bases). Trimming left V 4 bases short and J 4 bases short, with 20 bases between. The CDR3 length is 17 residues. Germline V gene lookup returns CDR1 SNHLY and CDR2 FYNNEI. The CDR3, as DNA: TGTGCCAGCAGTGGGACACACGACCGGAGACAAAATCAGCCCCAGCATTTT. As protein: CASSGTHDRRQNQPQHF.

To note about this clone: With a far larger clone one base away, a read error is the likely cause. The chain carries TRBV6-6 and TRBJ2-7, with D unresolved. V lost 6 bases and J 1 base, leaving 4 bases between the germline ends. The CDR3 is made up of 11 amino acids. Germline CDR1 and CDR2: MNHNY and SVGAGI (reference sequence). The CDR3 sequence is CASSQSYEQYF. The CDR3 DNA sequence: TGTGCCAGCAGCCAATCCTACGAGCAGTACTTC.

V gene TRBV28 combines with J gene TRBJ2-3; D is tentatively TRBD1 or TRBD2 (5 bases each). The CDR3 is 17 amino acids. Germline V gene sequence: CDR1 MDHEN, CDR2 SYDVKM. The germline V and J ends were trimmed by 4 bases and 3 bases, with 20 bases remaining between them. The CDR3 sequence is CASSSLRDPISTDTQYF. The CDR3 DNA sequence: TGTGCCAGCAGTTCTCTCCGGGACCCTATATCAACAGATACGCAGTATTTT.

This clone was recorded a few times. Here the CDR3 reads CASSFDRQGHGYTF. DNA for the CDR3: TGTGCCAGCAGCTTTGATCGACAGGGGCACGGCTACACCTTC. This chain links TRBV7-3 with TRBJ1-2; 8 bases agree with TRBD1. The length of the CDR3 is 14 residues. Germline lookup yields CDR1 SGHTA and CDR2 FQGTGA. J was trimmed by 8 bases and V by 3 bases; bases with no gene match: 8.

The chain links TRBV28 to TRBJ1-1, with a possible D match to TRBD1 (6 bases). V lost 6 bases and J lost 1, with 15 bases in between. Germline CDR1 and CDR2: MDHEN and SYDVKM. The CDR3 has 15 amino acids. The CDR3: CASSIQGRKNTEAFF. The CDR3, as DNA: TGTGCCAGCAGCATACAGGGCCGCAAGAACACTGAAGCTTTCTTT. The variable domain in full, with the rest retrieved from reference TRBV28 and TRBJ1-1, is DVKVTQSSRYLVKRTGEKVFLECVQDMDHENMFWYRQDPGLGLRLIYFSYDVKMKEKGDIPEGYSVSREKKERFSLILESASTNQTSMYLCASSIQGRKNTEAFFGQGTRLTVV.

This clone turned up a few times. The chain employs TRBV18 and TRBJ2-7; possibly TRBD1 for D (7 bases). This CDR3 comprises 15 residues. CDR1 and CDR2 from the germline V gene are KGHSH and LQKENI. Trimming left V 6 bases short and J 1 base short, with 16 bases between. CDR3 nucleotides: TGTGCCAGCTCGCCCACAGGGGACTGGTCCTACGAGCAGTACTTC. It is translated as CASSPTGDWSYEQYF.

This clone showed up many times. Other nucleotide sequences from this sample produce the same CDR3. The chain combines TRBV19 with TRBJ1-3; a weak D match, TRBD1 (5 bases). From germline, CDR1 is LNHDA and CDR2 SQIVND (reference sequence). This CDR3 contains 15 residues. With 6 bases removed from V and 0 bases from J, the gap between germline ends came to 12 bases. CDR3 in amino acids: CASRKDTSSGNTIYF. The CDR3 nucleotides are TGTGCCAGTAGGAAGGACACAAGCTCTGGAAACACCATATATTTT. Drawing the rest from reference TRBV19 and TRBJ1-3, the complete variable domain is DGGITQSPKYLFRKEGQNVTLSCEQNLNHDAMYWYRQDPGQGLRLIYYSQIVNDFQKGDIAEGYSVSREKKESFPLTVTSAQKNPTAFYLCASRKDTSSGNTIYFGEGSWLTVV.

This clone was picked up a small number of times. V usage is TRBV4-1 and J usage is TRBJ2-1; TRBD2 might be the D (6 bases). V gave up 0 bases and J gave up 3 bases, with 15 bases separating them. The V gene's germline CDR1 is MGHRA and CDR2 YSYEKL. The CDR3 is made up of 17 amino acids. This CDR3 is CASSQEGGIDIYNEQFF. For the CDR3, the DNA is TGCGCCAGCAGCCAAGAGGGGGGAATCGACATCTACAATGAGCAGTTCTTC.

The chain is built from TRBV7-2 and TRBJ2-7; 7 bases are shared with TRBD2. With 6 bases clipped from V and 7 bases from J, the junction kept 12 bases outside the gene matches. This CDR3 contains 14 residues. Germline V gives CDR1 SGHTA, CDR2 FQGNSA. The CDR3 nucleotides are TGTGCCAGCAGGGCCGCGGGAGAGGTTGGTGAGCAGTACTTC. Translated, it gives CASRAAGEVGEQYF. Full variable domain (remainder filled in from reference TRBV7-2 and TRBJ2-7): GAGVSQSPSNKVTEKGKDVELRCDPISGHTALYWYRQSLGQGLEFLIYFQGNSAPDKSGLPSDRFSAERTGGSVSTLTIQRTQQEDSAVYLCASRAAGEVGEQYFGPGTRLTVT.